The rows below give T cell receptor beta chains drawn from one sample of a study of long-term antiretroviral therapy in people with HIV. Only in-frame clones appear in the TCRdb table, and some are missing; sequencing was by immunoSEQ multiplex PCR. The sample includes about 25,000 clones, more than 75% of them seen just once. The specimen was unsorted PBMCs, collected 2.9 years after starting antiretroviral therapy. All receptors come from a man aged 45-65 years with HIV. CDR3s include the opening cysteine and the closing phenylalanine or tryptophan. The order of the fields is D gene, clone size, J gene, V gene, CDR3 DNA, CDR3 protein. A D gene is named only where the DNA matches it firmly. Clone size is shown for a subset of rows, as once, few, many or a class of expanded clone.

d_call: NA
clone_size: NA
j_call: TRBJ1-2
v_call: TRBV7-2
cdr3_nt: TGTGCCAGCAGCTCCAGGGCTTCTGACTATGGCTACACCTTC
cdr3_aa: CASSSRASDYGYTF

d_call: NA
clone_size: NA
j_call: TRBJ2-6
v_call: TRBV9
cdr3_nt: TGTGCCAGCAGCGTCTCTGGGGCCAACGTCCTGACTTTC
cdr3_aa: CASSVSGANVLTF

d_call: TRBD1
clone_size: few
j_call: TRBJ1-2
v_call: TRBV7-9
cdr3_nt: TGTGCCAGCAGCCCTGTCGCACCTGACAGGGATAATGGCTACACCTTC
cdr3_aa: CASSPVAPDRDNGYTF

d_call: NA
clone_size: NA
j_call: TRBJ1-2
v_call: TRBV5-4
cdr3_nt: TGTGCCAGCAGCCGAGACCCGGGAGGCTATGGCTACACCTTC
cdr3_aa: CASSRDPGGYGYTF

d_call: NA
clone_size: NA
j_call: TRBJ1-1
v_call: TRBV7-9
cdr3_nt: TGTGCCAGCAGCCAACAAATCGGGGAGGGTGGGAACACTGAAGCTTTCTTT
cdr3_aa: CASSQQIGEGGNTEAFF

d_call: NA
clone_size: NA
j_call: TRBJ2-7
v_call: TRBV2
cdr3_nt: TGTGCCAGCAGGACCGTCTCCTACGAGCAGTACTTC
cdr3_aa: CASRTVSYEQYF

d_call: TRBD2
clone_size: NA
j_call: TRBJ2-5
v_call: TRBV27
cdr3_nt: TGTGCCAGCAGTTTCATAGCGGGGGGTCCGTGGGAGACCCAGTACTTC
cdr3_aa: CASSFIAGGPWETQYF

d_call: NA
clone_size: once
j_call: TRBJ2-1
v_call: TRBV29-1
cdr3_nt: TGCAGCGTTGACAGATACAATGAGCAGTTCTTC
cdr3_aa: CSVDRYNEQFF

d_call: NA
clone_size: NA
j_call: TRBJ1-1
v_call: TRBV6-5
cdr3_nt: TGTGCCAGCAGTTACAGGGACACTGAAGCTTTCTTT
cdr3_aa: CASSYRDTEAFF

d_call: NA
clone_size: NA
j_call: TRBJ1-2
v_call: TRBV4-1
cdr3_nt: TGCGCCAGCAGCCAAGAAACAGGTTACTACTATGGCTACACCTTC
cdr3_aa: CASSQETGYYYGYTF

d_call: NA
clone_size: NA
j_call: TRBJ2-3
v_call: TRBV14
cdr3_nt: TGTGCCAGCAGCCACGGACAGCTGGCGCAGTATTTT
cdr3_aa: CASSHGQLAQYF

d_call: NA
clone_size: NA
j_call: TRBJ1-2
v_call: TRBV28
cdr3_nt: TGTGCCACCTCGCGTCTCGAAGGCTACACCTTC
cdr3_aa: CATSRLEGYTF

d_call: TRBD2
clone_size: NA
j_call: TRBJ2-1
v_call: TRBV27
cdr3_nt: TGTGCCAGCAGTTTTGGCGGGGGGGTAAATGAGCAGTTCTTC
cdr3_aa: CASSFGGGVNEQFF

d_call: NA
clone_size: NA
j_call: TRBJ1-1
v_call: TRBV7-8
cdr3_nt: TGTGCCAGCAGCTTAGTACAGGCTAGTGAAGCTTTCTTT
cdr3_aa: CASSLVQASEAFF

d_call: NA
clone_size: NA
j_call: TRBJ1-5
v_call: TRBV18
cdr3_nt: TGTGCCAGCTCACCTTCAGGGGATCAGCCCCAAAGGAATCAGCCCCAGCATTTT
cdr3_aa: CASSPSGDQPQRNQPQHF

d_call: NA
clone_size: NA
j_call: TRBJ1-1
v_call: TRBV6-5
cdr3_nt: TGTGCCAGCACCTTCCGGGGGATATCGGTCACTGAAGCTTTCTTT
cdr3_aa: CASTFRGISVTEAFF

d_call: NA
clone_size: NA
j_call: TRBJ2-1
v_call: TRBV10-2
cdr3_nt: TGCGCCAGCAACGAGGGAAGCTCCTACAATGAGCAGTTCTTC
cdr3_aa: CASNEGSSYNEQFF

d_call: NA
clone_size: NA
j_call: TRBJ1-4
v_call: TRBV5-1
cdr3_nt: TGCGCCAGCAGCCTGGAAGGGGGGATAAATGAAAAACTGTTTTTT
cdr3_aa: CASSLEGGINEKLFF

d_call: TRBD2
clone_size: NA
j_call: TRBJ2-3
v_call: TRBV23-1
cdr3_nt: TGCGCCAGCAGTCAATGTATACGACCTAGCGGGGGCACAGATACGCAGTATTTT
cdr3_aa: CASSQCIRPSGGTDTQYF